The clone carrying this TCR beta chain was counted between two and nine times. The data originate from a study of patients and donors after allogeneic stem cell transplantation. TCRdb independently ran MiXCR on the RT-PCR reads; one entry per CDR3 protein. This sample has approximately 200,000 distinct CDR3 sequences; over 30% occur once, and the top ten carry around a tenth. Trimming left V 3 bases short and J 3 bases short, with 8 bases between. This CDR3 region has 12 residues. The germline V gene encodes CDR1 DFQATT and CDR2 SNEGSKA (reference sequence). This chain connects TRBV20-1 to TRBJ1-2; tentatively, D is TRBD1 (5 bases). The sample taken for sequencing was blood, either unsorted or a sorted T cell fraction (not recorded which). The TCR comes from a human donor who was either an allogeneic HSCT recipient or a stem cell or donor lymphocyte infusion donor (not recorded which). It is not recorded whose cells these are; they may come from a transplant donor. The CDR3 reads CSASAGDYGYTF. The CDR3 DNA follows: TGCAGTGCTAGCGCGGGGGACTATGGCTACACCTTC.